This TCR beta chain was retrieved from a study of shared clonotypes between healthy human individuals. Study-wide points: With several donors compared, roughly 4.9% of naive CD4 clonotypes were shared.

This clone has just a few counts. Its target is not known. Sequenced by immunoSEQ multiplex PCR; TCRdb stores in-frame clones only, minus some. The repertoire includes a few million clones, 90% to 95% of them detected once, and over 0.12% sits in the top ten. Sequenced material: naive CD4+ T cells sorted from blood. The subset here: CD45RA+ positively selected. The receptor was isolated from a man between 18 and 29 years old in good health.

Written as DNA, the CDR3 is TGTGCCAGCAGTGAAGTTGGGGGGCGTCCTTCACCCCTCCACTTT. This translates into CASSEVGGRPSPLHF. J is TRBJ1-6 and V is TRBV6-1, with D maybe TRBD1 (6 bases). The CDR3 runs 15 residues. The V end lost 1 base, the J end lost 9 bases, and 13 bases lay between the germline ends. Germline V gene sequence: CDR1 MNHNS, CDR2 SASEGT.